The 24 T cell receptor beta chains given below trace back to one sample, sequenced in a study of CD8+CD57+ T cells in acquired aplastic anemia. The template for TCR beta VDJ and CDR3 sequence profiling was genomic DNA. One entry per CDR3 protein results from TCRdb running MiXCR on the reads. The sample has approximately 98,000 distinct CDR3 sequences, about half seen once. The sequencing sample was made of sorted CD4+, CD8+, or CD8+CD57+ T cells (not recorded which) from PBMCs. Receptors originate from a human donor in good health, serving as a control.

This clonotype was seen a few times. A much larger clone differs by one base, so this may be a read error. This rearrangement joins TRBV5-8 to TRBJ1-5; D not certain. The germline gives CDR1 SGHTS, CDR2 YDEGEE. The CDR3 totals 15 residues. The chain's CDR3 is CARSSEPYSNQPQHF. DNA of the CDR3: TGTGCCCGCAGCTCGGAACCTTATAGCAATCAGCCCCAGCATTTT. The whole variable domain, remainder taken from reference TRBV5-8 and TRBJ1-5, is EAGVTQSPTHLIKTRGQQATLRCSPISGHTSVYWYQQALGLGLQFLLWYDEGEERNRGNFPPRFSGRQFPNYSSELNVNALELEDSALYLCARSSEPYSNQPQHFGDGTRLSIL.

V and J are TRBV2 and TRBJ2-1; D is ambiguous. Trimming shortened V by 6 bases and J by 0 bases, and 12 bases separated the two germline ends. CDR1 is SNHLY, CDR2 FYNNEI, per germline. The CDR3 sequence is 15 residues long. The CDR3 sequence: CASSLDANSYNEQFF. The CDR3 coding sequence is TGTGCCAGCAGCCTGGACGCAAACTCCTACAATGAGCAGTTCTTC.

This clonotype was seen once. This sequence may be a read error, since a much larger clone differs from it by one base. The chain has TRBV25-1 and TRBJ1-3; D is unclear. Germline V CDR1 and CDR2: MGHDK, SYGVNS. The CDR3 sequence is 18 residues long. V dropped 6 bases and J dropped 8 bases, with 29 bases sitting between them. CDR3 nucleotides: TGTGCCAGCAGCGCGGAGTGGGAACCAGTGTTTTCGGGAGACACCATATATTTT. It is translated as CASSAEWEPVFSGDTIYF.

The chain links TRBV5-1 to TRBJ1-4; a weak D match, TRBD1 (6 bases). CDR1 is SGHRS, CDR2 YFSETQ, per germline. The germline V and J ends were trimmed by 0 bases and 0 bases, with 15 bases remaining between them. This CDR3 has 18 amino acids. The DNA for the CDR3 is TGCGCCAGCAGCTTGGTAGGACAGAATCTTGCAACTAATGAAAAACTGTTTTTT. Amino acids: CASSLVGQNLATNEKLFF.

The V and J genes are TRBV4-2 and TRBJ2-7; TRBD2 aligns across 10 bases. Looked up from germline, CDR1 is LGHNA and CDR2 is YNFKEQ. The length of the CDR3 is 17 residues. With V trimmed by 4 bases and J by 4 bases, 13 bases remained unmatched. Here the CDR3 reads CASSLRGAAGGPYEQYF. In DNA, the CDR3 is TGTGCCAGCAGCCTACGGGGGGCAGCGGGGGGGCCTTACGAGCAGTACTTC.

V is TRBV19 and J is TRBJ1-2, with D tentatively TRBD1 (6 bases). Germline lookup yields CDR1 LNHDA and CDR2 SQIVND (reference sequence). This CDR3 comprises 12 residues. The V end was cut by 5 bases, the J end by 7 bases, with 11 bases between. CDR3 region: CASSWGRGGYTF. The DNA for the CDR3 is TGTGCCAGTAGTTGGGGGCGGGGTGGCTACACCTTC.

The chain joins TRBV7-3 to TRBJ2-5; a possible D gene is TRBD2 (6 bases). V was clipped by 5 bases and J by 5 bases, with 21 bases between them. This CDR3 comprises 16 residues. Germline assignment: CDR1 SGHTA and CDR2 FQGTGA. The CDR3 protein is CASSPGGPLAAETQYF. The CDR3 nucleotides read TGTGCCAGCAGCCCGGGCGGACCTTTAGCGGCGGAGACCCAGTACTTC.

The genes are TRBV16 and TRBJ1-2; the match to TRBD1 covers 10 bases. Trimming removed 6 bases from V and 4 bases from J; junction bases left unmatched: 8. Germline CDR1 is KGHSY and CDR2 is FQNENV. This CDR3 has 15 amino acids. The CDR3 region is CASSQTGTGVYGYTF. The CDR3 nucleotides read TGTGCCAGCAGTCAGACCGGGACAGGGGTCTATGGCTACACCTTC.

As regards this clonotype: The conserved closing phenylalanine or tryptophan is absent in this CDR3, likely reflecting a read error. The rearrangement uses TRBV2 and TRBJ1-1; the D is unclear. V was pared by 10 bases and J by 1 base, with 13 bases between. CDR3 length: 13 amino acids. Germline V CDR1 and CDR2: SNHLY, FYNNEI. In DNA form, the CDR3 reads TGTGCCAACACTCCTCCAGGGAACACTGAAGCTTTCCTT. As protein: CANTPPGNTEAFL.

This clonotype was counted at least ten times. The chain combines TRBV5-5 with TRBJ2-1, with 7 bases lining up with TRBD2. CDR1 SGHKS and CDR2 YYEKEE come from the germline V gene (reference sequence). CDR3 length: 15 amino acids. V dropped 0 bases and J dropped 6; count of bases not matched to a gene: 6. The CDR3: CASSLAIAGVNEQFF. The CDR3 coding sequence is TGTGCCAGCAGCTTGGCCATTGCGGGGGTCAATGAGCAGTTCTTC.

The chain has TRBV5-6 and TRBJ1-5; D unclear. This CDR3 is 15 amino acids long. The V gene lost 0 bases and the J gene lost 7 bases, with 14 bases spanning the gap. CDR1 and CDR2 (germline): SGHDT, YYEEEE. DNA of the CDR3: TGTGCCAGCAGCTTGGGTATAAAGGGTAGCCAGCCCCAGCATTTT. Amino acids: CASSLGIKGSQPQHF. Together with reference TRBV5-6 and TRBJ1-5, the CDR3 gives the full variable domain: DAGVTQSPTHLIKTRGQQVTLRCSPKSGHDTVSWYQQALGQGPQFIFQYYEEEERQRGNFPDRFSGHQFPNYSSELNVNALLLGDSALYLCASSLGIKGSQPQHFGDGTRLSIL.

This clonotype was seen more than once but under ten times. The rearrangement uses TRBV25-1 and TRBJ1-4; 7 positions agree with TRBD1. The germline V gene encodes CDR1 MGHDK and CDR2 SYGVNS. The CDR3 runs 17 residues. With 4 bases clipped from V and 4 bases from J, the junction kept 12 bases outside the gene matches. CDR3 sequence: CASSGGGRGMSNEKLFF. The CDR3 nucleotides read TGTGCCAGCAGTGGGGGGGGCAGGGGGATGAGTAATGAAAAACTGTTTTTT. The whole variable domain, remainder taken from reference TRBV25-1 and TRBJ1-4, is EADIYQTPRYLVIGTGKKITLECSQTMGHDKMYWYQQDPGMELHLIHYSYGVNSTEKGDLSSESTVSRIRTEHFPLTLESARPSHTSQYLCASSGGGRGMSNEKLFFGSGTQLSVL.

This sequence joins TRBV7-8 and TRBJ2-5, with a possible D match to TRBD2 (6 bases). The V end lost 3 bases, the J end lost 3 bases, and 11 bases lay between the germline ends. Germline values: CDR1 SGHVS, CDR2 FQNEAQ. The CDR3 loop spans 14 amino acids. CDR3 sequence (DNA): TGTGCCAGCAGCTTGCCGGGGAGGAAAGAGACCCAGTACTTC. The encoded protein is CASSLPGRKETQYF.

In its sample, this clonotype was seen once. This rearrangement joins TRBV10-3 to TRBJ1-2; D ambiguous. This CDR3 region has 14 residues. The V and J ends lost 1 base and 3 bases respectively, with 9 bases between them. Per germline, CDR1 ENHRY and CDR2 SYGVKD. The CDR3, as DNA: TGTGCCATCAGTGAGTTTGCGAGGGACTATGGCTACACCTTC. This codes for CAISEFARDYGYTF.

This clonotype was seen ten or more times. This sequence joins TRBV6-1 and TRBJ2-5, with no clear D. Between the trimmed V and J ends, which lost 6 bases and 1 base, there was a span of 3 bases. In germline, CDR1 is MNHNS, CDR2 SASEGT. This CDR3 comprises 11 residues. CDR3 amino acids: CASRFQETQYF. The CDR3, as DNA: TGTGCCAGCAGATTCCAAGAGACCCAGTACTTC.

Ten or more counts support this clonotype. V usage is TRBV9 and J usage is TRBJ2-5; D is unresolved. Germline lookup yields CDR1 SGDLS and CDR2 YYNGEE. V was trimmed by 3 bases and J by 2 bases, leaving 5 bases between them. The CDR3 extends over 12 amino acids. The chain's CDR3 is CASSGPQETQYF. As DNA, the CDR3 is TGTGCCAGCAGCGGGCCACAAGAGACCCAGTACTTC.

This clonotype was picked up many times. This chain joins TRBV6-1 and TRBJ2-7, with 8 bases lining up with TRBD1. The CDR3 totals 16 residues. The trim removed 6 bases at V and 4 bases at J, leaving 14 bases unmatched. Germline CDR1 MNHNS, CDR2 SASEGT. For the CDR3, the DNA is TGTGCCAGCAGCCCGGTAGTTTCGCAGGGGGCATACGAGCAGTACTTC. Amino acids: CASSPVVSQGAYEQYF.

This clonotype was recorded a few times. CDR3: CASSGGDRGQEQYF. DNA of the CDR3: TGTGCCAGCAGTGGGGGGGACAGGGGGCAAGAGCAGTACTTC. The V gene is TRBV25-1, the J gene TRBJ2-7; TRBD1 aligns across 12 bases. With 4 bases clipped from V and 7 bases from J, the junction kept 5 bases outside the gene matches. CDR3 length equals 14 residues. Germline lookup yields CDR1 MGHDK and CDR2 SYGVNS.

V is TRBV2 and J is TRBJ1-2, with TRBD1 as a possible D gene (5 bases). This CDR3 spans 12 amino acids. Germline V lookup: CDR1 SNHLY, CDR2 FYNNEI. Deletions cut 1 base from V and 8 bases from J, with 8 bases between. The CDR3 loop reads CASSEGGRGYTF. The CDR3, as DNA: TGTGCCAGCAGTGAAGGGGGGAGGGGCTACACCTTC.

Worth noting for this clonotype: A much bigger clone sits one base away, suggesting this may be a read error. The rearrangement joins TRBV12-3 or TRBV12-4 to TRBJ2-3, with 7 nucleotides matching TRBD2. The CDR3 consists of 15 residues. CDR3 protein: CASSSLAISTDTQCF. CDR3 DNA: TGTGCCAGCAGTTCACTAGCGATTAGCACAGATACGCAGTGTTTT.

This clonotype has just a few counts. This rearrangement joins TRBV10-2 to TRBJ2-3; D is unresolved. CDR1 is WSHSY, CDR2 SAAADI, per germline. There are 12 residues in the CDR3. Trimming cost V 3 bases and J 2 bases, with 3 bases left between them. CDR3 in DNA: TGCGCCAGCAGTGACAACACAGATACGCAGTATTTT. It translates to CASSDNTDTQYF.

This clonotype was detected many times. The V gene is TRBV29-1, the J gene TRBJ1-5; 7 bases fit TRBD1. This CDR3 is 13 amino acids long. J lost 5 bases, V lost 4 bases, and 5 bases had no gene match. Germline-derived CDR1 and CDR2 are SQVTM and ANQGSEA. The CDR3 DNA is TGCAGCGTTGCAGGGGGAATGGATCAGCCCCAGCATTTT. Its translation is CSVAGGMDQPQHF.

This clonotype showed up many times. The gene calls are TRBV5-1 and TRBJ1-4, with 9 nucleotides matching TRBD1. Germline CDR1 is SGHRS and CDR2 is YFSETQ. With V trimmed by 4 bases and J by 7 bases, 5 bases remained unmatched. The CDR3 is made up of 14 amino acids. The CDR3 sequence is CASSVQGAGEKLFF. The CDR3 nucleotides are TGCGCCAGCAGCGTACAGGGGGCTGGTGAAAAACTGTTTTTT.

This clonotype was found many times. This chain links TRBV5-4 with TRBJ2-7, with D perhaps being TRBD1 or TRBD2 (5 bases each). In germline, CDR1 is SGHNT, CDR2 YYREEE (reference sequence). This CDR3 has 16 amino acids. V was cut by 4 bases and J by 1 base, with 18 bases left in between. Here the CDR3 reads CASSTVGAIGSYEQYF. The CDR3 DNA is TGTGCCAGCAGCACGGTCGGGGCCATAGGTTCCTACGAGCAGTACTTC.